This T cell receptor beta chain originates from a study of identical twins. V lost 4 bases, J lost 2 bases, and 18 bases lay in between. Germline CDR1 is LGHDT and CDR2 is YNNKEL (reference sequence). The CDR3 covers 17 residues. With regard to this clonotype: The target antigen is unknown.

Findings of the study overall: Those out-of-frame alpha sequences shared by twins showed an excess of low generation probability.

One entry per CDR3 protein, called by TCRdb with MiXCR from the 5' RACE reads. Among about 470,000 distinct CDR3 sequences listed, roughly a quarter were seen once. This same sample was also taken into another study, of T cells expressing NK-cell markers.

The chain is built from TRBV3-1 and TRBJ2-4; D might be TRBD1 (5 bases). This clonotype was sampled from a woman aged 18-30 years in good health. Sequencing was carried out using CD4+ T cells sorted from blood. The DNA of the CDR3 is TGTGCCAGCAGCCCGACGGTGACAGCCTATACCAAAAACATTCAGTACTTC. This codes for CASSPTVTAYTKNIQYF.